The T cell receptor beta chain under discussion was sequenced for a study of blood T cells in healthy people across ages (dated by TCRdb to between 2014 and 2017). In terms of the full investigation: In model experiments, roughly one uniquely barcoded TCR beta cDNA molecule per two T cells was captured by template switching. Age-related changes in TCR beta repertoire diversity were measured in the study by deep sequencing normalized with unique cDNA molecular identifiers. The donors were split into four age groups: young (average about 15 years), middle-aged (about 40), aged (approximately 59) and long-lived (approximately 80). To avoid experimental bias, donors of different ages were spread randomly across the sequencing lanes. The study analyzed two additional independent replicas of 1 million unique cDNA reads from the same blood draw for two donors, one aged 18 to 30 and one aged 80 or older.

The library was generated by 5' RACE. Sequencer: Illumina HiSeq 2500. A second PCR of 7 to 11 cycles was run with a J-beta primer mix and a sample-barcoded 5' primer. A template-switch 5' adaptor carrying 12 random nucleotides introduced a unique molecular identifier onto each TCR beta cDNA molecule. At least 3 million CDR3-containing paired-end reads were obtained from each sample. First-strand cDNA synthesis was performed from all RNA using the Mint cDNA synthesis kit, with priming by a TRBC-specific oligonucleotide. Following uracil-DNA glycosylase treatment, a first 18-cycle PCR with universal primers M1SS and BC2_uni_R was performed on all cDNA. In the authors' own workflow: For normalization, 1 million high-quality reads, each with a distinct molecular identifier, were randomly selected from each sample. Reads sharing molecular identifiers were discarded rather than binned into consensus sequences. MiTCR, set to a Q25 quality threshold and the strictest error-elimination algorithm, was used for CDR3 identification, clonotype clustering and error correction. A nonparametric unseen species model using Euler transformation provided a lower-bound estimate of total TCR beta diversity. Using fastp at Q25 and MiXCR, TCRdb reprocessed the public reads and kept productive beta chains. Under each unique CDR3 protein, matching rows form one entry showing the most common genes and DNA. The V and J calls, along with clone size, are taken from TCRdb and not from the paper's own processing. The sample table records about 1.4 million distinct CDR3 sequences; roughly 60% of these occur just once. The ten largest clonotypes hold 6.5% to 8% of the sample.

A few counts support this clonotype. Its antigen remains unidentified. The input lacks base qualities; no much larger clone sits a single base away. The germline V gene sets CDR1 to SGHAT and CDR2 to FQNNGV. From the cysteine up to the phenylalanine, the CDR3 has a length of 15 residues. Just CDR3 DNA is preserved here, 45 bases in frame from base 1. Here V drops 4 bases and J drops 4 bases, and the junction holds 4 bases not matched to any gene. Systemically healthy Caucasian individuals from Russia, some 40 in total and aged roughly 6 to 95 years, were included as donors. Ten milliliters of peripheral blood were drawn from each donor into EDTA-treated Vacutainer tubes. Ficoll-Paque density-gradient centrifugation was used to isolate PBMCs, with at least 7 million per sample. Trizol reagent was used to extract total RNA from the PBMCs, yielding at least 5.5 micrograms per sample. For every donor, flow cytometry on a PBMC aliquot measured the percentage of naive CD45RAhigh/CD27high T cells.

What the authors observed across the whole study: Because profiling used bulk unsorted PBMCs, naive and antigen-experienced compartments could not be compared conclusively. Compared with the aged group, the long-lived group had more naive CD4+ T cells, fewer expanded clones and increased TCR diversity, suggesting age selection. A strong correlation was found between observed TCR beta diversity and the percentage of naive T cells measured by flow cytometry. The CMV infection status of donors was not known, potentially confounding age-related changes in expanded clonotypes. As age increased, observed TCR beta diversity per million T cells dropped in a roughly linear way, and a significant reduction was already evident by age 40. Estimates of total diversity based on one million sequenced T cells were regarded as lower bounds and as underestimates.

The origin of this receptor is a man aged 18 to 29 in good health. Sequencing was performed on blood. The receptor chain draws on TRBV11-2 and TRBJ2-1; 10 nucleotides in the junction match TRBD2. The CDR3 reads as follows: CASSSSGGGYNEQFF. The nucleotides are TGTGCCAGCAGCTCAAGCGGGGGGGGATACAATGAGCAGTTCTTC.